What follows are 14 T cell receptor beta chains derived from one specimen sequenced in a study of CD8+ T cells in alopecia areata. RNA extraction was followed by reverse transcription into cDNA, which acted as the sequencing template. The protocol was immunoSEQ multiplex PCR, while the TCRdb copy is restricted to in-frame clones and leaves out a portion. The data show approximately 30,000 clones, approximately 56% seen once. Specimen: NKG2D-high CD8+ T cells sorted from blood. The origin of the receptors is a human donor with alopecia areata.

The chain links TRBV27 to TRBJ2-7; weak D call: TRBD2 (6 bases). Germline V gene sequence: CDR1 MNHEY, CDR2 SMNVEV (reference sequence). V shed 5 bases and J shed 0 bases, with 8 bases lying between them. The CDR3 consists of 13 residues. CDR3 sequence (DNA): TGTGCCAGCAGTCCGACTAGCTCCTACGAGCAGTACTTC. Residues: CASSPTSSYEQYF.

The chain has TRBV19 and TRBJ1-1, with unresolved D. Deletions cut 3 bases from V and 4 bases from J, with 3 bases between. This CDR3 is built from 11 residues. The germline V gene has CDR1 LNHDA and CDR2 SQIVND (reference sequence). The CDR3 bases are TGTGCCAGTAGTATCCTCACTGAAGCTTTCTTT. Protein product: CASSILTEAFF.

J is TRBJ2-1 and V is TRBV28; no reliable D call. Trimming shortened V by 3 bases and J by 0 bases, and 9 bases separated the two germline ends. Germline assignment: CDR1 MDHEN and CDR2 SYDVKM. This CDR3 has 15 residues. CDR3 in DNA: TGTGCCAGCAGTTTTTGGAAAAGCTCCTACAATGAGCAGTTCTTC. This sequence encodes CASSFWKSSYNEQFF.

This chain uses TRBV4-1 with TRBJ1-2; D uncertain. CDR3 length equals 16 residues. The germline gives CDR1 MGHRA, CDR2 YSYEKL. With 0 bases removed from V and 4 bases from J, the gap between germline ends came to 15 bases. The CDR3 is CASSQEPGQFGYGYTF. In DNA form, the CDR3 reads TGCGCCAGCAGCCAAGAACCCGGGCAATTCGGCTATGGCTACACCTTC.

The chain recombines TRBV29-1 with TRBJ2-7; 7 nucleotides align to TRBD1. Trimming at V came to 7 bases and at J to 1 base, leaving 4 bases not matched to a gene. The CDR3 totals 12 residues. Germline V gives CDR1 SQVTM, CDR2 ANQGSEA. The CDR3 region is CSARDSSYEQYF. The CDR3 DNA reads as TGCAGCGCACGGGACAGTTCCTACGAGCAGTACTTC.

V usage is TRBV15 and J usage is TRBJ2-3; TRBD2 matches at 8 bases. The ends lost 1 base at V and 2 bases at J; junction bases unmatched: 8. The CDR3 has 17 amino acids. Per the germline V gene, CDR1 is LNHNV and CDR2 is YYDKDF (reference sequence). As DNA, the CDR3 is TGTGCCACCAGCAGAGTCCCGTCGGGGGGGCCCACAGATACGCAGTATTTT. This codes for CATSRVPSGGPTDTQYF.

This clone was observed a handful of times. CDR3 protein: CSVGSGGSTDTQYF. In DNA form, the CDR3 reads TGCAGCGTTGGTAGCGGGGGTAGCACAGATACGCAGTATTTT. The J gene is TRBJ2-3, the V gene TRBV29-1, with 9 positions matching TRBD2. This CDR3 region has 14 residues. With V trimmed by 4 bases and J by 0 bases, 2 bases remained unmatched. CDR1 SQVTM and CDR2 ANQGSEA come from the germline V gene.

V and J are TRBV4-3 and TRBJ2-7, with a tentative D call TRBD1 (6 bases). The CDR3 covers 15 residues. The germline V and J ends were trimmed by 0 bases and 4 bases, with 13 bases remaining between them. Germline assignment: CDR1 LGHNA and CDR2 YSLEER. CDR3: CASSQDSQGWYEQYF. Written as DNA, the CDR3 is TGCGCCAGCAGCCAAGATAGCCAGGGGTGGTACGAGCAGTACTTC.

V gene TRBV5-1 combines with J gene TRBJ2-5; D unresolved. This CDR3 region has 18 residues. CDR1 SGHRS and CDR2 YFSETQ come from the germline V gene. The V end was cut by 1 base, the J end by 5 bases, with 24 bases between. CDR3 nucleotide sequence: TGCGCCAGCAGCTTGCCTCGGACCTCCGGTTCTGTGGTGGAGACCCAGTACTTC. Its translation is CASSLPRTSGSVVETQYF.

This clone was seen a few times. CDR3 region: CASSLTENTEAFF. As DNA, the CDR3 is TGTGCCAGCAGCTTGACAGAGAACACTGAAGCTTTCTTT. The gene calls are TRBV28 and TRBJ1-1; a possible D gene is TRBD1 (5 bases). The CDR3 is made up of 13 amino acids. V was clipped by 6 bases and J by 1 base, with 9 bases between them. Germline V gene lookup returns CDR1 MDHEN and CDR2 SYDVKM. Filled out from reference TRBV28 and TRBJ1-1, the complete variable domain reads DVKVTQSSRYLVKRTGEKVFLECVQDMDHENMFWYRQDPGLGLRLIYFSYDVKMKEKGDIPEGYSVSREKKERFSLILESASTNQTSMYLCASSLTENTEAFFGQGTRLTVV.

The chain has TRBV29-1 and TRBJ1-5, with D unclear. CDR3 length equals 13 residues. V shed 4 bases and J shed 6 bases, with 13 bases lying between them. Germline values: CDR1 SQVTM, CDR2 ANQGSEA. The CDR3 sequence is CSVGPTDGQPQHF. The CDR3 DNA reads TGCAGCGTTGGACCAACGGACGGTCAGCCCCAGCATTTT.

The chain is built from TRBV11-2 and TRBJ2-2; D may match TRBD1 or TRBD2 (5 bases each). The CDR3 runs 19 residues. V was clipped by 5 bases and J by 5 bases, with 27 bases between them. Looked up from germline, CDR1 is SGHAT and CDR2 is FQNNGV. Written as DNA, the CDR3 is TGTGCCAGCAGCCAACAATTTATTAGACCAGGGAGTATAACCGGGGAGCTGTTTTTT. Its translation is CASSQQFIRPGSITGELFF.

The gene calls are TRBV4-2 and TRBJ2-7, with 7 bases that match TRBD1. Germline V gene lookup returns CDR1 LGHNA and CDR2 YNFKEQ. J was trimmed by 2 bases and V by 2 bases; bases with no gene match: 6. There are 15 residues in the CDR3. CDR3 sequence (DNA): TGTGCCAGCAGCCAACACAAGACAGGGACCTACGAGCAGTACTTC. Translation: CASSQHKTGTYEQYF.

This chain connects TRBV5-1 to TRBJ2-5; a possible D gene is TRBD2 (6 bases). The V gene's germline CDR1 is SGHRS and CDR2 YFSETQ. Trimming left V 6 bases short and J 1 base short, with 13 bases between. There are 14 residues in the CDR3. The CDR3 nucleotides read TGCGCCAGCACCGGTGGGGGGTCCCAAGAGACCCAGTACTTC. This encodes CASTGGGSQETQYF. Variable domain in full (rest from reference TRBV5-1 and TRBJ2-5): KAGVTQTPRYLIKTRGQQVTLSCSPISGHRSVSWYQQTPGQGLQFLFEYFSETQRNKGNFPGRFSGRQFSNSRSEMNVSTLELGDSALYLCASTGGGSQETQYFGPGTRLLVL.